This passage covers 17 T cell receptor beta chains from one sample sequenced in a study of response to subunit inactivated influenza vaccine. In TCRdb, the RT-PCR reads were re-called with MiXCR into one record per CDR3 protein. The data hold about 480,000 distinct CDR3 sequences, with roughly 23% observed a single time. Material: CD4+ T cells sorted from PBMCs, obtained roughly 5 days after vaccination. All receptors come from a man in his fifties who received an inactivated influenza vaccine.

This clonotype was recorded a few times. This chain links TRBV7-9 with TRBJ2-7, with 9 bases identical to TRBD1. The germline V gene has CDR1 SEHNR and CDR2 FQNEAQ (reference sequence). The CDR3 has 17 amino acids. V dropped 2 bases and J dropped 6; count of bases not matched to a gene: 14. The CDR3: CASSLFQWGTGTPEQYF. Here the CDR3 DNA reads TGTGCCAGCAGCTTATTTCAGTGGGGGACAGGGACCCCCGAGCAGTACTTC.

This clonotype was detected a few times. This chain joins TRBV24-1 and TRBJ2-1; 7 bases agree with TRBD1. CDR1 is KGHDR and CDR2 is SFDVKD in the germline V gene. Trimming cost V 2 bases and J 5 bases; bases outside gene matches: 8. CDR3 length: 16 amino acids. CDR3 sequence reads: CATSDSGQYPNNEQFF. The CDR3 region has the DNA TGTGCCACCAGTGATTCGGGACAGTACCCTAACAATGAGCAGTTCTTC.

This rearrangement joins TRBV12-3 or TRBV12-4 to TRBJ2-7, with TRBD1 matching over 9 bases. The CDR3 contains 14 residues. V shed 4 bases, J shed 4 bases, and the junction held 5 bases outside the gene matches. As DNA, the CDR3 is TGTGCCAGCAGTTACACAGGGGGCGGGTACGAGCAGTACTTC. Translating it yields CASSYTGGGYEQYF.

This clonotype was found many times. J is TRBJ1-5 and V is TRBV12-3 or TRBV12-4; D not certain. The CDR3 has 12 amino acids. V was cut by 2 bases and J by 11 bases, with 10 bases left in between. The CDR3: CASSLMGRAQHF. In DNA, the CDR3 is TGTGCCAGCAGTTTAATGGGTCGAGCCCAGCATTTT.

CDR3 amino acids: CASSSRDRGDEQYF. The CDR3 bases are TGTGCCAGCAGTTCCCGGGACAGGGGCGACGAGCAGTACTTC. The chain has TRBV7-9 and TRBJ2-7, with 10 bases that match TRBD1. This CDR3 has 14 amino acids. After removal of 6 bases from V and 5 bases from J, the junction contained 7 bases not matched to a gene. Germline V CDR1 and CDR2: SEHNR, FQNEAQ (reference sequence).

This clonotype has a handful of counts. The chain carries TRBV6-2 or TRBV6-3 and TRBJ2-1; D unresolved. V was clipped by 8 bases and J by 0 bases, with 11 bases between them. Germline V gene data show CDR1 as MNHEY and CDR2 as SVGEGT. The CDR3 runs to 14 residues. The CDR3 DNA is TGTGCCAGCCGGAGTCGCAACTCCTACAATGAGCAGTTCTTC. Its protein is CASRSRNSYNEQFF.

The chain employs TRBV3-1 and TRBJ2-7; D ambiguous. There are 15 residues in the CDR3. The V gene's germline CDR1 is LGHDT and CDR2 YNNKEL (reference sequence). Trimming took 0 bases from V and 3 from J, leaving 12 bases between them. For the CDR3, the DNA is TGTGCCAGCAGCCAAGAATCGCGTTCCTTCTACGAGCAGTACTTC. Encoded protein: CASSQESRSFYEQYF.

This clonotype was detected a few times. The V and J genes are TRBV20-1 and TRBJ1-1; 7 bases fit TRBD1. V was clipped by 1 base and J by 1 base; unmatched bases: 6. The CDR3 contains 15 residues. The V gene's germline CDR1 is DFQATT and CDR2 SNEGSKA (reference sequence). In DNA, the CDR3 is TGCAGTGCTAGAGGGCCAGGGACAGCGAACACTGAAGCTTTCTTT. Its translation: CSARGPGTANTEAFF.

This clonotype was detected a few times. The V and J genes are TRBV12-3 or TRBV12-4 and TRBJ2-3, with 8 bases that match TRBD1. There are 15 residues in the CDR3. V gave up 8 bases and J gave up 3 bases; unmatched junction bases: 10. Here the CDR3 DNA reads TGTGCCAGCGACGGACAGGGAAGGGAAACAGATACGCAGTATTTT. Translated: CASDGQGRETDTQYF.

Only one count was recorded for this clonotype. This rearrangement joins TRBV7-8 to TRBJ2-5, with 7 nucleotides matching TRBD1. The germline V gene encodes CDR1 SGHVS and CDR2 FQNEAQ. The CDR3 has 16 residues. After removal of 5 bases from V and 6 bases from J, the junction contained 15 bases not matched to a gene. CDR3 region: CASSPLIQGMGKTQYF. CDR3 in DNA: TGTGCCAGCAGCCCCCTAATACAGGGGATGGGGAAGACCCAGTACTTC. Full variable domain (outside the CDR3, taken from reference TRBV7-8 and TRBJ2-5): GAGVSQSPRYKVAKRGQDVALRCDPISGHVSLFWYQQALGQGPEFLTYFQNEAQLDKSGLPSDRFFAERPEGSVSTLKIQRTQQEDSAVYLCASSPLIQGMGKTQYFGPGTRLLVL.

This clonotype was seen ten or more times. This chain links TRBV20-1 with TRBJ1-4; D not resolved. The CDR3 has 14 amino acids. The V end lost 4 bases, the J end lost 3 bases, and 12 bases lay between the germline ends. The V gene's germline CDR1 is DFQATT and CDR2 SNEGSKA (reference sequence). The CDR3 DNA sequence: TGCAGTGCTACCCCTCAGCCATCTAATGAAAAACTGTTTTTT. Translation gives CSATPQPSNEKLFF.

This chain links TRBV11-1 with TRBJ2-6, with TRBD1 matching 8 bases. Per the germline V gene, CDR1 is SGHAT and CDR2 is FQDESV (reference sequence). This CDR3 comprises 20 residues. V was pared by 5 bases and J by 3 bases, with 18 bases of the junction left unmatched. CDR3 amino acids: CASSPWGQEKSSYGANVLTF. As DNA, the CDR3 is TGTGCCAGCAGCCCTTGGGGACAGGAAAAATCATCCTATGGGGCCAACGTCCTGACTTTC.

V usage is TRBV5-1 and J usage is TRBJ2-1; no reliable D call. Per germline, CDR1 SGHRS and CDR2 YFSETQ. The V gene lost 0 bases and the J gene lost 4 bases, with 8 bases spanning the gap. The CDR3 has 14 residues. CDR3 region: CASSLEGLYNEQFF. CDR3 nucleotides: TGCGCCAGCAGCTTGGAGGGCCTATACAATGAGCAGTTCTTC.

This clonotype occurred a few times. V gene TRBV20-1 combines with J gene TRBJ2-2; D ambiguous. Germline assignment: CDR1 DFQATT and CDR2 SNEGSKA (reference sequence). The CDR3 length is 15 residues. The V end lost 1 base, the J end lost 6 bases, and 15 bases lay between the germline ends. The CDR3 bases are TGCAGTGCTAGAGTAGGTTCGAGACGGTCCGGGGAGCTGTTTTTT. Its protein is CSARVGSRRSGELFF.

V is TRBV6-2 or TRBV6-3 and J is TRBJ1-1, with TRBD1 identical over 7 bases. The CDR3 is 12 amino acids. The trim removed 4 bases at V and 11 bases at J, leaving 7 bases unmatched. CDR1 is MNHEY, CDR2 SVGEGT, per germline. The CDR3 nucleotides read TGTGCCAGCAGTTCCCCGACAGGGTGGGCTTTCTTT. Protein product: CASSSPTGWAFF.

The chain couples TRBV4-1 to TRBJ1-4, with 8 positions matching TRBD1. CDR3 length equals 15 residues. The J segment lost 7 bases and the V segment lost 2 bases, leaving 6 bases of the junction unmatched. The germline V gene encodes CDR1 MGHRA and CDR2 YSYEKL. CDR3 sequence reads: CASSQQDRGGEKLFF. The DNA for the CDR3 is TGCGCCAGCAGCCAACAAGACAGGGGCGGTGAAAAACTGTTTTTT.

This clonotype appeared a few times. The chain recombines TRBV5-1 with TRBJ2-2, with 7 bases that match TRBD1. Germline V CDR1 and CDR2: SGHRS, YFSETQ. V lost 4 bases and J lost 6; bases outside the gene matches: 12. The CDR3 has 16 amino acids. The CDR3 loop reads CASSLEGGARPGELFF. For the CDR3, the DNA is TGCGCCAGCAGCCTGGAAGGGGGCGCACGACCCGGGGAGCTGTTTTTT.